A single sample is the source of the 27 T cell receptor beta chains below, sequenced in a study of naive and memory T cell subsets. Both TRBC1 and TRBC2 were covered by a beta constant-region primer of two equimolar oligonucleotides. MiXCR, run by TCRdb on the UMI-ligation and nested PCR reads, gives a single entry per CDR3 protein. The repertoire holds 130,000 to 150,000 distinct CDR3 sequences, about a sixth seen once, with roughly 0.14% in the top ten. The sample consisted of naive CD4+ T cells from blood. The source of these receptors is a human donor in good health.

At least ten counts were recorded for this clonotype. The chain combines TRBV10-3 with TRBJ1-5; D not certain. The V end lost 6 bases, the J end lost 1 base, and 13 bases lay between the germline ends. CDR3 size: 15 residues. Germline V gives CDR1 ENHRY, CDR2 SYGVKD. The CDR3 bases are TGTGCCATCAGCCCCGGGAGTTTCAGCAATCAGCCCCAGCATTTT. This sequence encodes CAISPGSFSNQPQHF.

This clonotype has a count of ten or more. This chain uses TRBV3-1 with TRBJ1-2; a possible D gene is TRBD1 (5 bases). Germline CDR1 reads LGHDT; CDR2 reads YNNKEL (reference sequence). Trimming shortened V by 1 base and J by 4 bases, and 13 bases separated the two germline ends. CDR3 length: 15 amino acids. This CDR3 is CASSQGAHGGYGYTF. CDR3 DNA: TGTGCCAGCAGCCAAGGGGCACACGGGGGCTATGGCTACACCTTC.

This clonotype showed up just a few times. V usage is TRBV7-2 and J usage is TRBJ2-3; 8 bases are a match to TRBD2. Looked up from germline, CDR1 is SGHTA and CDR2 is FQGNSA. The CDR3 length is 15 residues. Trimming removed 2 bases from V and 6 bases from J; junction bases left unmatched: 7. CDR3 sequence: CASSLRGRSRDTQYF. DNA for the CDR3: TGTGCCAGCAGCTTACGCGGGAGGTCTCGGGATACGCAGTATTTT.

The sample holds many counts of this clonotype. The V and J genes are TRBV6-2 or TRBV6-3 and TRBJ2-7; tentative D call: TRBD1 (5 bases). In germline, CDR1 is MNHEY, CDR2 SVGEGT. The CDR3 sequence is 15 residues long. V shed 4 bases and J shed 1 base, with 14 bases lying between them. The CDR3 loop is CASSSQGVVSYEQYF. The DNA of the CDR3 is TGTGCCAGCAGTTCTCAGGGTGTAGTTTCCTACGAGCAGTACTTC.

This clonotype was counted ten times or more. The rearrangement joins TRBV2 to TRBJ2-7; the D gene could be TRBD1 or TRBD2 (5 bases each). CDR3 length: 13 residues. Germline CDR1 SNHLY, CDR2 FYNNEI. With 6 bases removed from V and 12 bases from J, the gap between germline ends came to 21 bases. The CDR3 loop is CASSTDEVGPLYF. The CDR3 region has the DNA TGTGCCAGCAGCACCGATGAGGTGGGACCCCTGTACTTC.

This clonotype turned up a few times. This rearrangement joins TRBV7-9 to TRBJ2-2; 7 bases are shared with TRBD1. The CDR3 sequence is 16 residues long. Germline CDR1 and CDR2: SEHNR and FQNEAQ (reference sequence). Trimming took 1 base from V and 0 from J; bases not matched to a gene: 2. The CDR3 coding sequence is TGTGCCAGCAGCTTAGGGGGACAGCCGAACACCGGGGAGCTGTTTTTT. Its translation is CASSLGGQPNTGELFF. The full variable domain, in which reference TRBV7-9 and TRBJ2-2 provide the parts outside the CDR3, is DTGVSQNPRHKITKRGQNVTFRCDPISEHNRLYWYRQTLGQGPEFLTYFQNEAQLEKSRLLSDRFSAERPKGSFSTLEIQRTEQGDSAMYLCASSLGGQPNTGELFFGEGSRLTVL.

This clonotype appeared a few times. The chain links TRBV29-1 to TRBJ2-3; maybe TRBD2 (5 bases). There are 13 residues in the CDR3. V was clipped by 5 bases and J by 0 bases, with 9 bases between them. The germline V gene has CDR1 SQVTM and CDR2 ANQGSEA. The CDR3 reads CSVLGVSTDTQYF. The CDR3 DNA reads TGCAGCGTTCTGGGAGTAAGCACAGATACGCAGTATTTT.

This rearrangement joins TRBV18 to TRBJ2-3; 8 bases align to TRBD2. The CDR3 spans 20 residues. Germline V gives CDR1 KGHSH, CDR2 LQKENI. The V gene end was trimmed by 0 bases and the J gene end by 2 bases; junction bases not matched to a gene: 16. The CDR3 bases are TGTGCCAGCTCACCACCGAGCAGCGGGAGACCGGTGTTGTTCACAGATACGCAGTATTTT. Protein sequence: CASSPPSSGRPVLFTDTQYF. The full variable domain, completed using reference TRBV18 and TRBJ2-3, is NAGVMQNPRHLVRRRGQEARLRCSPMKGHSHVYWYRQLPEEGLKFMVYLQKENIIDESGMPKERFSAEFPKEGPSILRIQQVVRGDSAAYFCASSPPSSGRPVLFTDTQYFGPGTRLTVL.

The chain is built from TRBV20-1 and TRBJ2-5, with 7 bases that match TRBD2. J gave up 3 bases and V 4 bases, and 8 bases lay outside the gene matches. Germline V gene sequence: CDR1 DFQATT, CDR2 SNEGSKA (reference sequence). The CDR3 sequence is 14 residues long. The CDR3 loop is CSAILALTEETQYF. In DNA, the CDR3 is TGCAGTGCTATACTAGCGTTGACGGAAGAGACCCAGTACTTC.

This clonotype was found a few times. The CDR3: CASSSPPPTDTQYF. The CDR3 DNA sequence: TGTGCCAGCAGTTCCCCCCCCCCCACAGATACGCAGTATTTT. This chain links TRBV28 with TRBJ2-3; D is uncertain. This CDR3 comprises 14 residues. Germline values: CDR1 MDHEN, CDR2 SYDVKM. Trimming removed 4 bases from V and 2 bases from J, with 10 bases in between.

V usage is TRBV20-1 and J usage is TRBJ2-3; the D call may be TRBD1 or TRBD2 (5 bases each). The germline gives CDR1 DFQATT, CDR2 SNEGSKA (reference sequence). The V end lost 6 bases, the J end lost 4 bases, and 20 bases lay between the germline ends. This CDR3 contains 15 residues. CDR3 loop: CSAHPPGPLSDTQYF. The CDR3 DNA sequence: TGCAGTGCCCACCCACCGGGGCCTTTGTCAGATACGCAGTATTTT.

This chain connects TRBV27 to TRBJ1-1; D is possibly TRBD1 (6 bases). The germline CDR1 and CDR2 sequences are MNHEY and SMNVEV (reference sequence). V lost 0 bases to trimming and J lost 5 bases, with 19 bases between them. The CDR3 consists of 17 residues. This chain's CDR3 is CASSLSSRGRMVTEAFF. The CDR3 DNA follows: TGTGCCAGCAGTTTATCATCACGGGGGCGGATGGTGACTGAAGCTTTCTTT.

The chain combines TRBV12-5 with TRBJ1-2; no clear D. The CDR3 runs 12 residues. Trimming removed 7 bases at V and 8 bases at J, with 14 bases between. Per the germline V gene, CDR1 is LGHNT and CDR2 is FRNRAP. The CDR3 bases are TGTGCTAGTGCCCAAACCGGGGTGGGCTACACCTTC. Residues: CASAQTGVGYTF.

The chain couples TRBV7-2 to TRBJ1-1; 8 nucleotides line up with TRBD1. The CDR3 has 14 amino acids. The V segment lost 5 bases and the J segment 4 bases; nucleotides outside the gene matches: 6. CDR1 and CDR2 from the germline V gene are SGHTA and FQGNSA. CDR3 region: CASSLTGTGTEAFF. In nucleotides, the CDR3 is TGTGCCAGCAGCCTAACTGGGACAGGCACTGAAGCTTTCTTT.

The gene calls are TRBV7-6 and TRBJ1-4, with 7 bases aligning to TRBD1. There are 14 residues in the CDR3. The J segment lost 3 bases and the V segment lost 5 bases, leaving 3 bases of the junction unmatched. Germline CDR1 SGHVS, CDR2 FNYEAQ. CDR3 sequence reads: CASSAGTANEKLFF. The CDR3, as DNA: TGTGCCAGCAGCGCCGGGACAGCTAATGAAAAACTGTTTTTT.

This clonotype was detected a few times. The genes are TRBV7-9 and TRBJ2-3; the match to TRBD2 covers 9 bases. The CDR3 has 17 residues. The germline V gene has CDR1 SEHNR and CDR2 FQNEAQ (reference sequence). V was pared by 1 base and J by 2 bases, with 7 bases of the junction left unmatched. This CDR3 is CASSLGAGLAYTDTQYF. CDR3 coding DNA: TGTGCCAGCAGCTTAGGAGCGGGACTAGCATACACAGATACGCAGTATTTT.

The V call is TRBV12-3 or TRBV12-4, the J call TRBJ1-6; maybe TRBD1 (5 bases). The CDR3 covers 13 residues. V lost 6 bases and J lost 7, with 10 bases in between. CDR3: CASRQGQNSPLHF. The CDR3 DNA follows: TGTGCCAGCAGGCAGGGCCAGAATTCACCCCTCCACTTT.

The V call is TRBV7-2, the J call TRBJ1-2, with D possibly TRBD1 on 5 matching bases. CDR3 length: 15 residues. Germline V gene data show CDR1 as SGHTA and CDR2 as FQGNSA. Trimming pared 0 bases from V and 0 bases from J, leaving 8 bases between. This CDR3 is CASSLAAGTNYGYTF. The CDR3 DNA reads as TGTGCCAGCAGCTTAGCGGCAGGGACTAACTATGGCTACACCTTC.

This clonotype was found a few times. The V gene is TRBV4-3, the J gene TRBJ2-5, with D possibly matching TRBD1 (6 bases). The germline V and J ends were trimmed by 1 base and 4 bases, with 10 bases remaining between them. The CDR3 spans 14 residues. Germline values: CDR1 LGHNA, CDR2 YSLEER. The CDR3 nucleotides are TGCGCCAGCAGCCAAGGAGGGACAATAGAGACCCAGTACTTC. Its protein is CASSQGGTIETQYF.

The chain recombines TRBV27 with TRBJ1-3, with D possibly matching TRBD1 (5 bases). With 5 bases removed from V and 2 bases from J, the gap between germline ends came to 13 bases. CDR1 and CDR2 (germline): MNHEY, SMNVEV (reference sequence). The CDR3 runs 15 residues. CDR3: CASSGQGLTGNTIYF. In DNA, the CDR3 is TGTGCCAGCAGTGGGCAGGGATTAACTGGAAACACCATATATTTT.

The rearrangement uses TRBV28 and TRBJ1-1; the match to TRBD1 covers 7 bases. The germline CDR1 and CDR2 sequences are MDHEN and SYDVKM. The CDR3 runs to 16 residues. J gave up 5 bases and V 4 bases, and 13 bases lay outside the gene matches. CDR3 DNA sequence: TGTGCCAGCAGTTCACAACGTCCAGGGGGTTCTACTGAAGCTTTCTTT. Its translation: CASSSQRPGGSTEAFF.

The chain has TRBV10-3 and TRBJ2-7, with 15 bases lining up with TRBD2. The V and J ends lost 9 bases and 5 bases, in that order; junction bases with no gene match: 5. CDR3 length: 14 amino acids. Germline CDR1 is ENHRY and CDR2 is SYGVKD. CDR3 coding DNA: TGTGCCATGGGACTAGCGGGAGGAAGGAACGAGCAGTACTTC. Its translation is CAMGLAGGRNEQYF.

This chain uses TRBV5-5 with TRBJ1-1; D is possibly TRBD1 (6 bases). The CDR3 consists of 12 residues. Germline V gives CDR1 SGHKS, CDR2 YYEKEE (reference sequence). V shed 2 bases and J shed 5 bases, with 7 bases lying between them. The CDR3 coding sequence is TGTGCCAGCAGCTTTCAGGGGACTGAAGCTTTCTTT. Protein: CASSFQGTEAFF.

This chain joins TRBV12-3 or TRBV12-4 and TRBJ2-7; D possibly corresponds to TRBD2 (6 bases). The CDR3 has 12 amino acids. Trimming stripped 7 bases from V and 1 base from J, with 8 bases between. The CDR3 spells CASTRESYEQYF. CDR3 coding DNA: TGTGCCAGCACCCGGGAGTCCTACGAGCAGTACTTC.

The chain employs TRBV10-2 and TRBJ2-3; 7 nucleotides align to TRBD2. Germline V gene data show CDR1 as WSHSY and CDR2 as SAAADI. The CDR3 runs 15 residues. With 7 bases clipped from V and 0 bases from J, the junction kept 7 bases outside the gene matches. The CDR3 region has the DNA TGCGCCAGCAACCATAGCGGGCGAAGCACAGATACGCAGTATTTT. Amino acids: CASNHSGRSTDTQYF.

The J gene is TRBJ2-6, the V gene TRBV6-5, with 11 bases identical to TRBD2. The CDR3 sequence is 21 residues long. Germline CDR1 MNHEY, CDR2 SVGAGI. The ends lost 6 bases at V and 0 bases at J; junction bases unmatched: 16. The CDR3 region has the DNA TGTGCCAGCAGCCTTAGGGGCAGGGTACTAGCGGGGGTCTCTGGGGCCAACGTCCTGACTTTC. This sequence encodes CASSLRGRVLAGVSGANVLTF.

This clonotype came up many times. The chain carries TRBV4-1 and TRBJ2-1, with TRBD2 identical over 11 bases. In germline, CDR1 is MGHRA, CDR2 YSYEKL. Losses at the gene ends were 8 bases for V and 5 bases for J; bases not matched to a gene: 5. This CDR3 contains 14 residues. The CDR3 nucleotides read TGCGCCAGCCGCGGGACTAGCGGTAACAATGAGCAGTTCTTC. It specifies CASRGTSGNNEQFF.